This T cell receptor beta chain was found in a study of blood T cell repertoires in COVID-19. Sequencing used immunoSEQ multiplex PCR; TCRdb keeps in-frame clones, though not all of them. The sample has approximately 100,000 clones; roughly 80% are singletons. In this sample, this clone turned up a few times. Unmatched junction bases numbered 8, after V lost 3 bases and J lost 11 bases. Germline lookup yields CDR1 SGHRS and CDR2 YFSETQ. The CDR3 contains 14 residues. The chain is built from TRBV5-1 and TRBJ1-2; 12 nucleotides match TRBD1. The sequence derives from a woman older than 75 with acute or convalescent COVID-19. The sequencing input was peripheral blood. DNA of the CDR3: TGCGCCAGCAGCTCGGGATCGGGACAGGGGGCTTACACCTTC. Its protein is CASSSGSGQGAYTF.